This entry lists 5 T cell receptor beta chains sequenced from one sample in a study of memory CD4+ T cells and cytomegalovirus serostatus. The sort gate was single viable CD3+CD4+CD8-CD45RO+ cells for memory CD4+ T cells. TCRdb's table, derived via immunoSEQ multiplex PCR, lists solely in-frame clones and lacks some. This sample has 70,000 to 95,000 clones, with around 80% found just once. Sample: memory CD4+ T cells from blood. The receptors derive from an adult in good health and CMV-seronegative.

The chain links TRBV5-1 to TRBJ1-5; D is possibly TRBD1 (6 bases). The CDR3 is 15 residues long. Per the germline V gene, CDR1 is SGHRS and CDR2 is YFSETQ. V gave up 4 bases and J gave up 1 base, with 12 bases separating them. The CDR3 coding sequence is TGCGCCAGCAGCCTCACAGGGATGAGCAATCAGCCCCAGCATTTT. Translating it yields CASSLTGMSNQPQHF.

The V and J genes are TRBV11-2 and TRBJ2-1, with 7 bases identical to TRBD2. The V and J ends lost 6 bases and 7 bases, in that order; junction bases with no gene match: 12. The germline V gene has CDR1 SGHAT and CDR2 FQNNGV. CDR3 length: 15 residues. The CDR3 is CASSERGLFNNEQFF. Written as DNA, the CDR3 is TGTGCCAGCAGTGAGCGGGGTCTCTTTAATAATGAGCAGTTCTTC.

The chain combines TRBV4-3 with TRBJ2-5; the D is unclear. Per germline, CDR1 LGHNA and CDR2 YSLEER. The CDR3 is 12 residues long. V was trimmed by 1 base and J by 5 bases, leaving 5 bases between them. DNA for the CDR3: TGCGCCAGCAGCCAAGGATGGGAGACCCAGTACTTC. Translated: CASSQGWETQYF.

This clone was picked up one time. This rearrangement joins TRBV7-2 to TRBJ1-2, with D maybe TRBD1 (5 bases). Trimming shortened V by 4 bases and J by 2 bases, and 11 bases separated the two germline ends. Germline V lookup: CDR1 SGHTA, CDR2 FQGNSA. The CDR3 spans 14 residues. The CDR3 spells CASSSDSVNYGYTF. For the CDR3, the DNA is TGTGCCAGCAGCTCCGACAGCGTGAACTATGGCTACACCTTC. Together with reference TRBV7-2 and TRBJ1-2, the CDR3 gives the full variable domain: GAGVSQSPSNKVTEKGKDVELRCDPISGHTALYWYRQSLGQGLEFLIYFQGNSAPDKSGLPSDRFSAERTGGSVSTLTIQRTQQEDSAVYLCASSSDSVNYGYTFGSGTRLTVV.

There are a few counts of this clone. The DNA of the CDR3 is TGTGCCAGCAGTTACGGGACAGCTAACTATGGCTACACCTTC. Translation gives CASSYGTANYGYTF. The chain uses TRBV6-5 and TRBJ1-2, with TRBD1 matching over 7 bases. Germline-derived CDR1 and CDR2 are MNHEY and SVGAGI. This CDR3 region has 14 residues. Trimming at V came to 2 bases and at J to 0 bases, leaving 0 bases not matched to a gene.